Below, 16 T cell receptor beta chains from the same sample are listed, as sequenced in a study of kidney transplant recipient with SARS-CoV-2 infection. MiXCR, run by TCRdb on the reads, gives a single entry per CDR3 protein. The data hold 200,000 to 300,000 distinct CDR3 sequences, with more than 25% observed a single time. The sample here was a blood sample, taken at baseline and on approximately day 120 from a kidney transplant recipient. These receptors all stem from a male patient aged 25-45 years who had COVID-19 and was a kidney transplant recipient. Some T cells may trace back to the graft donor.

This clonotype was found many times. This chain joins TRBV29-1 and TRBJ1-1; the D is unclear. Germline V gene data show CDR1 as SQVTM and CDR2 as ANQGSEA. V lost 3 bases to trimming and J lost 3 bases, with 11 bases between them. CDR3 length: 13 residues. Here the CDR3 reads CSVDVLRDTEAFF. DNA of the CDR3: TGCAGCGTTGATGTTCTAAGGGACACTGAAGCTTTCTTT.

In the case of this clonotype: A clone one base away is much larger, so this may be a read error. The chain has TRBV4-1 and TRBJ2-1; 8 bases line up with TRBD2. The CDR3 contains 16 residues. Unmatched junction bases numbered 16, after V lost 10 bases and J lost 5 bases. CDR1 is MGHRA, CDR2 YSYEKL, per germline. DNA for the CDR3: TGCGCCACCTACCCCCAGGCGGGGACTAGTCACAATGAGCAGTTCTTC. Translation: CATYPQAGTSHNEQFF.

As for this clonotype: It may be a read error: a sequence one base away is much more abundant. The rearrangement joins TRBV7-2 to TRBJ2-5, with 14 nucleotides matching TRBD2. Germline CDR1 and CDR2: SGHTA and FQGNSA. The CDR3 covers 16 residues. Losses at the gene ends were 1 base for V and 4 bases for J; bases not matched to a gene: 2. CDR3 sequence reads: CTSSLGTSGRLETQYF. The CDR3 DNA follows: TGTACCAGCAGCTTAGGGACTAGCGGGAGGTTAGAGACCCAGTACTTC.

This clonotype was observed many times. V usage is TRBV11-2 and J usage is TRBJ1-1; TRBD1 might be the D (6 bases). The CDR3 extends over 14 amino acids. V gave up 4 bases and J gave up 4 bases, with 13 bases separating them. The germline CDR1 and CDR2 sequences are SGHAT and FQNNGV. CDR3 bases: TGTGCCAGCAGCTCGGGAATCAGGGGCACTGAAGCTTTCTTT. Translation gives CASSSGIRGTEAFF.

At least ten counts were recorded for this clonotype. The V call is TRBV24-1, the J call TRBJ1-2; unclear D gene. The germline CDR1 and CDR2 sequences are KGHDR and SFDVKD. This CDR3 spans 17 amino acids. The V end lost 6 bases, the J end lost 4 bases, and 23 bases lay between the germline ends. The CDR3 DNA sequence: TGTGCCACCAGTTTTCTACATAGTACCAGAAAGACCTATGGCTACACCTTC. This sequence encodes CATSFLHSTRKTYGYTF.

The table lists this clonotype with many counts. V gene TRBV5-1 combines with J gene TRBJ2-7, with D maybe TRBD1 (7 bases). Looked up from germline, CDR1 is SGHRS and CDR2 is YFSETQ. The CDR3 has 15 residues. V was shortened by 4 bases and J by 1 base, with 15 bases between the two germline ends. The CDR3 DNA reads TGCGCCAGCAGCGGGGGGACAGCCCTATCCTACGAGCAGTACTTC. Protein sequence: CASSGGTALSYEQYF. Full variable domain (remainder filled in from reference TRBV5-1 and TRBJ2-7): KAGVTQTPRYLIKTRGQQVTLSCSPISGHRSVSWYQQTPGQGLQFLFEYFSETQRNKGNFPGRFSGRQFSNSRSEMNVSTLELGDSALYLCASSGGTALSYEQYFGPGTRLTVT.

Comments on this clonotype: Given a much more abundant clone one base away, this may be a read error. The chain uses TRBV7-9 and TRBJ1-2; 8 bases are a match to TRBD1. The CDR3 contains 14 residues. V shed 10 bases and J 2 bases; nucleotides not matched to a gene: 9. CDR1 is SEHNR, CDR2 FQNEAQ, per germline (reference sequence). CDR3 loop: CANRDRTGNYGYTF. The CDR3 nucleotides read TGTGCCAACAGAGATAGGACAGGGAACTATGGCTACACCTTC. Supplemented by reference TRBV7-9 and TRBJ1-2, the full variable domain reads DTGVSQNPRHKITKRGQNVTFRCDPISEHNRLYWYRQTLGQGPEFLTYFQNEAQLEKSRLLSDRFSAERPKGSFSTLEIQRTEQGDSAMYLCANRDRTGNYGYTFGSGTRLTVV.

The chain combines TRBV4-1 with TRBJ1-1; D unresolved. The V gene's germline CDR1 is MGHRA and CDR2 YSYEKL. V lost 0 bases, J lost 2 bases, and 10 bases lay in between. CDR3 length equals 15 residues. CDR3 protein: CASSQETQINTEAFF. CDR3 DNA sequence: TGCGCCAGCAGCCAAGAGACCCAGATTAACACTGAAGCTTTCTTT.

This clonotype has just a few counts. The V and J genes are TRBV24-1 and TRBJ2-1; TRBD1 or TRBD2 may be the D gene (5 bases each). V gave up 3 bases and J gave up 8 bases, with 7 bases separating them. Germline V gene lookup returns CDR1 KGHDR and CDR2 SFDVKD. The CDR3 runs to 12 residues. In DNA form, the CDR3 reads TGTGCCACCAGTGATACGGGACATGAGCAGTTCTTC. It encodes CATSDTGHEQFF.

V and J are TRBV10-2 and TRBJ2-1; D might be TRBD1 or TRBD2, each matching 5 bases. The CDR3 totals 12 residues. In germline, CDR1 is WSHSY, CDR2 SAAADI. Trimming took off 8 bases at V and 13 bases at J, with 18 bases between the two ends. The CDR3 is CASCLLRDEQFF. CDR3 in DNA: TGCGCCAGCTGTCTCCTCCGGGACGAACAGTTCTTC.

In its sample, this clonotype was seen many times. This CDR3 reads CASGDLTDTQYF. The CDR3, as DNA: TGCGCCAGCGGTGACCTGACAGATACGCAGTATTTT. The chain combines TRBV5-1 with TRBJ2-3; D is unresolved. This CDR3 comprises 12 residues. Germline V CDR1 and CDR2: SGHRS, YFSETQ. V was cut by 7 bases and J by 3 bases, with 9 bases left in between.

This clonotype has more than one count but fewer than ten. A much larger clone differs by one base, so this may be a read error. The rearrangement uses TRBV19 and TRBJ1-2; D call uncertain. CDR3 size: 17 residues. V lost 4 bases to trimming and J lost 4 bases, with 22 bases between them. Germline V gene sequence: CDR1 LNHDA, CDR2 SQIVND (reference sequence). CDR3 amino acids: CASSKDLTNRKTYGYTF. The CDR3 DNA sequence: TGTGCCAGTAGTAAGGATTTGACAAATCGAAAGACCTATGGCTACACCTTC.

Details on this clonotype: A much larger clone differs by one base, so this may be a read error. The rearrangement joins TRBV19 to TRBJ1-1, with TRBD1 as a possible D gene (5 bases). The CDR3 length is 15 residues. Germline values: CDR1 LNHDA, CDR2 SQIVND (reference sequence). The CDR3 region has the DNA TGTGCCAGTAGACCAACCAGGGAACAGAACACTGAAGCTCTCTTT. Its protein is CASRPTREQNTEALF.

This clonotype was counted many times. This chain uses TRBV6-2 or TRBV6-3 with TRBJ1-1, with 7 nucleotides matching TRBD1. Per the germline V gene, CDR1 is MNHEY and CDR2 is SVGEGT. CDR3 length: 14 residues. V gave up 2 bases and J gave up 4 bases; unmatched junction bases: 4. Here the CDR3 DNA reads TGTGCCAGCAGTTACAGAGGGACAGCCACTGAAGCTTTCTTT. It specifies CASSYRGTATEAFF.

This clonotype was seen at least ten times. V is TRBV7-9 and J is TRBJ2-7; possibly TRBD1 for D (6 bases). The CDR3 loop spans 15 amino acids. CDR1 and CDR2 from the germline V gene are SEHNR and FQNEAQ (reference sequence). Between the trimmed V and J ends, which lost 4 bases and 3 bases, there was a span of 16 bases. The CDR3 region has the DNA TGTGCCAGCAGCTCTTTTACAGGGATGATCTACGAGCAGTACTTC. Amino acid sequence: CASSSFTGMIYEQYF.

About this clonotype itself: A read error may be the cause here, since a much bigger clone is one base away. The CDR3 DNA reads TGTGCCTGGAGTCATCAGGGGAGTTTCGAGCAGTACTTC. As protein: CAWSHQGSFEQYF. The gene calls are TRBV30 and TRBJ2-7, with D perhaps matching TRBD1 (6 bases). The CDR3 has 13 residues. CDR1 and CDR2 (germline): GTSNPN, SVGIG (reference sequence). The ends were cut back, 2 bases at V and 6 bases at J, with 14 bases in the middle.